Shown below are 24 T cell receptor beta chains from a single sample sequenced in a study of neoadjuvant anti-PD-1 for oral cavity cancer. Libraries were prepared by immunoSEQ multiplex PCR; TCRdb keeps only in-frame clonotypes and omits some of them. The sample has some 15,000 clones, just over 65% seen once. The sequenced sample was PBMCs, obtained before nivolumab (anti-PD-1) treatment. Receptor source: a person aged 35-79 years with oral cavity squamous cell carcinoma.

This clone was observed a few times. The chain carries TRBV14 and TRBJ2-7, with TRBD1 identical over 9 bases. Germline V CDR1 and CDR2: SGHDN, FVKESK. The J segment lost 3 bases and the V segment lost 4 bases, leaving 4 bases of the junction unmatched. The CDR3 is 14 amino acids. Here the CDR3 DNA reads TGTGCCAGCAGCCCGGGACAGGGATTCTACGAGCAGTACTTC. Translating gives CASSPGQGFYEQYF. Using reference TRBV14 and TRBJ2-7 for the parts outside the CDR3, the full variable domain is EAGVTQFPSHSVIEKGQTVTLRCDPISGHDNLYWYRRVMGKEIKFLLHFVKESKQDESGMPNNRFLAERTGGTYSTLKVQPAELEDSGVYFCASSPGQGFYEQYFGPGTRLTVT.

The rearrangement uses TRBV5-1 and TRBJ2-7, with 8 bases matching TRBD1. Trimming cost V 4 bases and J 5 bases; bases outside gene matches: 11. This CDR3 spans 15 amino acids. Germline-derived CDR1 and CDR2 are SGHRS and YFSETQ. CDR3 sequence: CASSLLDRGGHEQYF. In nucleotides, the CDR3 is TGCGCCAGCAGCCTTCTAGACAGGGGTGGTCACGAGCAGTACTTC.

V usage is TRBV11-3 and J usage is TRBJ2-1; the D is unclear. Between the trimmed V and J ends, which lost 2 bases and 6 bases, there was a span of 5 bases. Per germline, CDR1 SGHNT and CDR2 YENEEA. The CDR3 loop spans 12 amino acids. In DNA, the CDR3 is TGTGCCAGCAGCTTAAACGCCAATGAGCAGTTCTTC. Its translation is CASSLNANEQFF.

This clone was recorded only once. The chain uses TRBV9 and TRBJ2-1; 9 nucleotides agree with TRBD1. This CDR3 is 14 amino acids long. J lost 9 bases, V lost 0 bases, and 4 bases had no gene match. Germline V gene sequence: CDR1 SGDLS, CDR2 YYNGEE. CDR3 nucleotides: TGTGCCAGCAGCGTAGGAGACAGGGGGGGTGAGCAGTTCTTC. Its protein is CASSVGDRGGEQFF.

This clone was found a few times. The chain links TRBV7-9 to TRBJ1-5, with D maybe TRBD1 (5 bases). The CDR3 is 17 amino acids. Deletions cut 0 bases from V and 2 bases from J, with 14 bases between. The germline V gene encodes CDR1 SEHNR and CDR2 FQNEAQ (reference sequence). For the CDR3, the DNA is TGTGCCAGCAGCTTAGCGCTAGGGGATGGTGGCAATCAGCCCCAGCATTTT. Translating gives CASSLALGDGGNQPQHF.

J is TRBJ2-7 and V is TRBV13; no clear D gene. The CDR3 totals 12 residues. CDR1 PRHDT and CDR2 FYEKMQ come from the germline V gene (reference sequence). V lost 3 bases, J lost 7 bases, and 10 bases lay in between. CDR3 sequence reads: CASSFGGKEQYF. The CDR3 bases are TGTGCCAGCAGCTTTGGTGGGAAGGAGCAGTACTTC.

The CDR3 DNA reads TGTGCCACCAGCAGAGAGTTGGGGGGACTCTACGAGCAGTACTTC. Its protein product is CATSRELGGLYEQYF. The chain uses TRBV15 and TRBJ2-7, with D possibly matching TRBD2 (6 bases). V was trimmed by 0 bases and J by 3 bases, leaving 12 bases between them. Germline CDR1 and CDR2: LNHNV and YYDKDF (reference sequence). The CDR3 spans 15 residues.

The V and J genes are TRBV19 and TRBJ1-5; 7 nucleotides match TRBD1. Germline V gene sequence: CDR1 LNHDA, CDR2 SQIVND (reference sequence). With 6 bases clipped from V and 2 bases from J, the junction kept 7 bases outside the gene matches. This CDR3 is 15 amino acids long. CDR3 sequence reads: CASRSGTAGNQPQHF. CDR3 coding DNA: TGTGCCAGTAGGTCCGGGACAGCGGGCAATCAGCCCCAGCATTTT.

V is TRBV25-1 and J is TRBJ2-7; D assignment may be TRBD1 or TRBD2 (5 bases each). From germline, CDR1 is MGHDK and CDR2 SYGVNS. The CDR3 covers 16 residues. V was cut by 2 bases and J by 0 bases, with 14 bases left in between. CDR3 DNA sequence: TGTGCCAGCAGTGAAAATACCGGGACGGGCTCCTACGAGCAGTACTTC. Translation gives CASSENTGTGSYEQYF.

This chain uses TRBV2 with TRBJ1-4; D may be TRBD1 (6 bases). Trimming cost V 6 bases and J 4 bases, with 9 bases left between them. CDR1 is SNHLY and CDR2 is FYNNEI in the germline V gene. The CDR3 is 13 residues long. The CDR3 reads CASRQGHNEKLFF. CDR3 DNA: TGTGCCAGCAGACAGGGCCATAATGAAAAACTGTTTTTT.

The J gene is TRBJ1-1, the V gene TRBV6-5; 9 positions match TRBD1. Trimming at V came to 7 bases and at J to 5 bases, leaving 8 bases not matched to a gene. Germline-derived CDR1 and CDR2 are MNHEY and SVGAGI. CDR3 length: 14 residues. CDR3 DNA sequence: TGTGCCAGCATTGTATCGACAGGGGGGACTGAAGCTTTCTTT. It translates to CASIVSTGGTEAFF.

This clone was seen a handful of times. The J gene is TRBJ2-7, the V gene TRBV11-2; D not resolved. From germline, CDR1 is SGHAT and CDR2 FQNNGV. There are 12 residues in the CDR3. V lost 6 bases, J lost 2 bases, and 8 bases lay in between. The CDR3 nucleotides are TGTGCCAGCAGAAGCGCAACCTACGAGCAGTACTTC. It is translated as CASRSATYEQYF.

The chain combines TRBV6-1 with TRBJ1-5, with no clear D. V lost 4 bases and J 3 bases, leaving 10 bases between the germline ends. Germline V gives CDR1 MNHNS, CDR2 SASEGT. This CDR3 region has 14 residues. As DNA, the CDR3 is TGTGCCAGCAGTGTGACGCACCCCAATCAGCCCCAGCATTTT. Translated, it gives CASSVTHPNQPQHF.

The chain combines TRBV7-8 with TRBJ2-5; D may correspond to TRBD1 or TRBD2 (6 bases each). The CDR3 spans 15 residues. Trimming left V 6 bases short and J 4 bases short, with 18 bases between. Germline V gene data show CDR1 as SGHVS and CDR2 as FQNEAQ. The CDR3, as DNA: TGTGCCAGCAGTCCTACAAATGGGGGGCTAGAGACCCAGTACTTC. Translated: CASSPTNGGLETQYF. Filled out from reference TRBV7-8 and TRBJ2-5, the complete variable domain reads GAGVSQSPRYKVAKRGQDVALRCDPISGHVSLFWYQQALGQGPEFLTYFQNEAQLDKSGLPSDRFFAERPEGSVSTLKIQRTQQEDSAVYLCASSPTNGGLETQYFGPGTRLLVL.

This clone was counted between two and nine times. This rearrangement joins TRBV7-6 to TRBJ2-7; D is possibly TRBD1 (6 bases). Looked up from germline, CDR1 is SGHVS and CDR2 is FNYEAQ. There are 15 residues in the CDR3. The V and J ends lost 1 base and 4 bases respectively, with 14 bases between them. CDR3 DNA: TGTGCCAGCAGCTTAGGGACAGAAGTTGCGTACGAGCAGTACTTC. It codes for CASSLGTEVAYEQYF.

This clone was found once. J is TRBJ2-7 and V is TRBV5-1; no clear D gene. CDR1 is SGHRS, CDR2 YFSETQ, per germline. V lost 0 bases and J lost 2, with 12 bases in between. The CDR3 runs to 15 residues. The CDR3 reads CASSLDGPKPYEQYF. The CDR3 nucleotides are TGCGCCAGCAGCTTGGACGGGCCCAAACCCTACGAGCAGTACTTC.

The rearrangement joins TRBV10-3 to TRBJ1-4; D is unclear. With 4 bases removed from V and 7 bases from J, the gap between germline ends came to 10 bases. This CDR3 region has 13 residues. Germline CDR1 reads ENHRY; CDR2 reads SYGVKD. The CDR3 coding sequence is TGTGCCATCAGTGCGGCGGGGAGTGAAAAACTGTTTTTT. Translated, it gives CAISAAGSEKLFF.

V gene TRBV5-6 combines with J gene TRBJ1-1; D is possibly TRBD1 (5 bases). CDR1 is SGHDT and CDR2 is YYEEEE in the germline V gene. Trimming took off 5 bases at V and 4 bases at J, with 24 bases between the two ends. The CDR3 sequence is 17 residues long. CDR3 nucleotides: TGTGCCAGCAGTCAAAACCACCGACAGTTTACAGGCACTGAAGCTTTCTTT. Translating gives CASSQNHRQFTGTEAFF.

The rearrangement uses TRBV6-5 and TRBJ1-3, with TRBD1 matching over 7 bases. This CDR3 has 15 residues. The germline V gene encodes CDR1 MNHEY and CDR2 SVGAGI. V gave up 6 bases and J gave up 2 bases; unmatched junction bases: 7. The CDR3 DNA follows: TGTGCCAGCAGCCGGGACAGTACTCCTGGAAACACCATATATTTT. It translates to CASSRDSTPGNTIYF.

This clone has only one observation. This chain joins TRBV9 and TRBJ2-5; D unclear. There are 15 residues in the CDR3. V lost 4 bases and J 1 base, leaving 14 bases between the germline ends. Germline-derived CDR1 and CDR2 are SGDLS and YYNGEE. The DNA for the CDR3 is TGTGCCAGCAGCCCTACCAGGCAGCCCCAAGAGACCCAGTACTTC. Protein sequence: CASSPTRQPQETQYF.

The CDR3 bases are TGTGCCAGCAGAGGACATTCAACTAATGAAAAACTGTTTTTT. The encoded protein is CASRGHSTNEKLFF. This chain joins TRBV27 and TRBJ1-4; tentative D call: TRBD1 (5 bases). The CDR3 extends over 14 amino acids. CDR1 is MNHEY and CDR2 is SMNVEV in the germline V gene (reference sequence). The V end lost 6 bases, the J end lost 0 bases, and 8 bases lay between the germline ends.

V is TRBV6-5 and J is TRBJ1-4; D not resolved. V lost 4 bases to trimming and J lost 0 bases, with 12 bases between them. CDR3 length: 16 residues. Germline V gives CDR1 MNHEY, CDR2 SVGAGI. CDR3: CASSSLTGTTNEKLFF. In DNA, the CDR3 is TGTGCCAGCAGTTCCTTAACCGGGACAACTAATGAAAAACTGTTTTTT.

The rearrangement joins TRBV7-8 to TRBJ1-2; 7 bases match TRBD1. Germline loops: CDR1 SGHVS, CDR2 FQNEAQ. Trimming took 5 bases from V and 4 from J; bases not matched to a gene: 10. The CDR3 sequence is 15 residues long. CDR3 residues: CASSVSGQAVYGYTF. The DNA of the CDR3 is TGTGCCAGCAGCGTATCCGGACAGGCGGTCTATGGCTACACCTTC.

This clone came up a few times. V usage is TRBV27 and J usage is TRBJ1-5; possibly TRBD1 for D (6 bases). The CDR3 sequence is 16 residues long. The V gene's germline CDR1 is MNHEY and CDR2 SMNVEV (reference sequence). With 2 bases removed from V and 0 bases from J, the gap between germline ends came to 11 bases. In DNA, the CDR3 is TGTGCCAGCAGTTTAGGAGGAGGGGGTAGCAATCAGCCCCAGCATTTT. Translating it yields CASSLGGGGSNQPQHF.